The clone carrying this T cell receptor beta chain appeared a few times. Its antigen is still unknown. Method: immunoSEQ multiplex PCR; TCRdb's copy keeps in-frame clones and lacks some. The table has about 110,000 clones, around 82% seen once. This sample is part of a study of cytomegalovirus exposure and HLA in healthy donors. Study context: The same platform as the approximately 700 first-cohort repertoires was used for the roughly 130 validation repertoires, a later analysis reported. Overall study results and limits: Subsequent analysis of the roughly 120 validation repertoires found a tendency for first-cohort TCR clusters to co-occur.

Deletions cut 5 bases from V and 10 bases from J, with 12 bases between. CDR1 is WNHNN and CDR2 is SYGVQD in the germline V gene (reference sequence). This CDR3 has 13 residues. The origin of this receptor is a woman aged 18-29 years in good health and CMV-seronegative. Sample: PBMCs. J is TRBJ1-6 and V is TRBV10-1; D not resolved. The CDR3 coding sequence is TGCGCCAGCAGTCCTACAGAAGGATCACCCCTCCACTTT. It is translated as CASSPTEGSPLHF.